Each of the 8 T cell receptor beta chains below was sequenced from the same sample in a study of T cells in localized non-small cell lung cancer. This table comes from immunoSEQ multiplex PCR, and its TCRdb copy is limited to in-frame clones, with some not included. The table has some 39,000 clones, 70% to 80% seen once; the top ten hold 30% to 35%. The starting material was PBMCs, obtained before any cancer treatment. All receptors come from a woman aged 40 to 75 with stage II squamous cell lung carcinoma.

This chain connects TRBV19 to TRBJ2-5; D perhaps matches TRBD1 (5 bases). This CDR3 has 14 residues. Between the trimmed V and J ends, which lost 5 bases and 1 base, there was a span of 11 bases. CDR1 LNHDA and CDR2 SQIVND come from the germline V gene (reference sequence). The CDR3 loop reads CASSLRAPQETQYF. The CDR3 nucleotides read TGTGCCAGTAGTCTCAGGGCTCCCCAAGAGACCCAGTACTTC.

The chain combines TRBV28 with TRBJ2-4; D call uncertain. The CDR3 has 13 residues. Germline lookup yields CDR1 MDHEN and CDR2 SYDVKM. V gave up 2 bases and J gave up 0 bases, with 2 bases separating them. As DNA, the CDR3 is TGTGCCAGCAGTTTAGGAGCCAAAAACATTCAGTACTTC. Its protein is CASSLGAKNIQYF.

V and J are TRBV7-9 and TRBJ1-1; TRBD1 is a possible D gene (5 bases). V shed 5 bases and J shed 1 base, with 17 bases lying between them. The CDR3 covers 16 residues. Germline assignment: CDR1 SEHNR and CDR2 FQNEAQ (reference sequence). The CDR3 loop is CASSQTRVEANTEAFF. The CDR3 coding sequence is TGTGCCAGCAGCCAGACCAGGGTGGAGGCGAACACTGAAGCTTTCTTT.

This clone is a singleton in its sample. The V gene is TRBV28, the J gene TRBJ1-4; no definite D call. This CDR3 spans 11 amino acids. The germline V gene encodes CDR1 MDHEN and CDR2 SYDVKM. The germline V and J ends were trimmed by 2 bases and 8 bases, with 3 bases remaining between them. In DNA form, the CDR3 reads TGTGCCAGCAGTTTACGCGAAAAACTGTTTTTT. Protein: CASSLREKLFF.

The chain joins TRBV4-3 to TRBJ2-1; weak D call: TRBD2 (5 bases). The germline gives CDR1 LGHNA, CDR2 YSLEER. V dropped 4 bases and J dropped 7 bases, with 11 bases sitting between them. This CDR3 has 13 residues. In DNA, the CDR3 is TGCGCCAGCAGCCCCAAAGGAGGAAATGAGCAGTTCTTC. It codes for CASSPKGGNEQFF.

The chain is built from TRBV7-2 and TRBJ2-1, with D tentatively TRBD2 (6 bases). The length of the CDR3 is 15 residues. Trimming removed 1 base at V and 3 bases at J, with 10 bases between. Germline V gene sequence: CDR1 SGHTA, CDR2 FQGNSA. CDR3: CASSLEGRGYNEQFF. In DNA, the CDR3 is TGTGCCAGCAGCTTAGAGGGGCGGGGCTACAATGAGCAGTTCTTC. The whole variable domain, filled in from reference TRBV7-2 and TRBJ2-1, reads GAGVSQSPSNKVTEKGKDVELRCDPISGHTALYWYRQSLGQGLEFLIYFQGNSAPDKSGLPSDRFSAERTGGSVSTLTIQRTQQEDSAVYLCASSLEGRGYNEQFFGPGTRLTVL.

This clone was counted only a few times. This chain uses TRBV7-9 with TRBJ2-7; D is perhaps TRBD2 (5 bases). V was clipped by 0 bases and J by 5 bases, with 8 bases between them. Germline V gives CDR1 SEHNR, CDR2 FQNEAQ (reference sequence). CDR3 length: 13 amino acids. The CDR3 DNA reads TGTGCCAGCAGCTTAGCCGGGATCGACGAGCAGTACTTC. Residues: CASSLAGIDEQYF.

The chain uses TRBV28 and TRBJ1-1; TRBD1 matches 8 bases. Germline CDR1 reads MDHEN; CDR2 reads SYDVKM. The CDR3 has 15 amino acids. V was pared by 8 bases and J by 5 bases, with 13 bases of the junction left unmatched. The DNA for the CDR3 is TGTGCCAGCCTCCGGACAGGGAACCTTAATACTGAAGCTTTCTTT. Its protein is CASLRTGNLNTEAFF.